This TCR beta chain was observed in a study of OX40 agonist ivuxolimab in advanced cancers. Data came from immunoSEQ multiplex PCR; TCRdb stores just in-frame clones and leaves some out. The sample includes 60,000 or so clones, about 86% seen only once; the top ten take 0.88%. The sample here was CD4+ or CD8+ T cells sorted from blood, taken in a trial of the OX40 agonist ivuxolimab. This receptor was identified in an adult with an advanced solid tumor such as melanoma, head and neck, liver or kidney cancer.

CDR3 nucleotide sequence: TGTGCCAGCAGCCAAGATGGTAGGACAGGGCGGACCGAGCAGTACTTC. It yields the protein CASSQDGRTGRTEQYF. The rearrangement joins TRBV4-2 to TRBJ2-7; 8 bases align to TRBD1. The CDR3 covers 16 residues. Trimming at V came to 0 bases and at J to 6 bases, leaving 10 bases not matched to a gene. Germline CDR1 is LGHNA and CDR2 is YNFKEQ.